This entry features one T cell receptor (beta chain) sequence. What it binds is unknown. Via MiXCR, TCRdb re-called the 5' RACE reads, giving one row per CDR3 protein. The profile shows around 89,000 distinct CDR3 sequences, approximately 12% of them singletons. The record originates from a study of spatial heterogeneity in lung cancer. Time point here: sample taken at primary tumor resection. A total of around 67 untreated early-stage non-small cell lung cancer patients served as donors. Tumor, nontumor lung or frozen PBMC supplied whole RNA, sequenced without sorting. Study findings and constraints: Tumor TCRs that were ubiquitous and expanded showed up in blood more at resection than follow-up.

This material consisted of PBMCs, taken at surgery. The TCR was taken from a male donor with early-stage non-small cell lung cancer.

The chain's CDR3 is CASSSLYSLGTDTQYF. The CDR3 coding sequence is TGTGCCAGCTCATCCTTATATTCCCTAGGCACAGATACGCAGTATTTT. The V gene is TRBV18, the J gene TRBJ2-3; D not certain. V was cut by 5 bases and J by 1 base, with 16 bases left in between. Germline V gene data show CDR1 as KGHSH and CDR2 as LQKENI. The CDR3 sequence is 16 residues long.